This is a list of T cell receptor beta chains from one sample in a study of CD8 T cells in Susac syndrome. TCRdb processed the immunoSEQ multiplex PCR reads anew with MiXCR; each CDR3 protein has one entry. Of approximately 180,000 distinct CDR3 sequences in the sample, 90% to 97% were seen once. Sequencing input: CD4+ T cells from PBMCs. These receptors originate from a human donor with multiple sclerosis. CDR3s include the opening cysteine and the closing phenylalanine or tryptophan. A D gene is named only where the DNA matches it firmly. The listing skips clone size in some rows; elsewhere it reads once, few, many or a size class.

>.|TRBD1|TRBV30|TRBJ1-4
CAWGTGAESEKLFF
TGTGCCTGGGGTACAGGGGCGGAATCCGAAAAACTGTTTTTT
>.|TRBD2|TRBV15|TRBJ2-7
CATSRGGGGTYEQYF
TGTGCCACCAGCAGAGGGGGGGGAGGCACCTACGAGCAGTACTTC
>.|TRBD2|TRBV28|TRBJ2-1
CAITGLTNEQFF
TGTGCCATCACGGGACTAACCAATGAGCAGTTCTTC
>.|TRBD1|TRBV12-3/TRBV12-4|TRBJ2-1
CATVGTVNEQFF
TGTGCCACCGTCGGGACAGTCAATGAGCAGTTCTTC
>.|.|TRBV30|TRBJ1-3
CAWIGGSGNTIYF
TGTGCCTGGATAGGGGGTTCTGGAAACACCATATATTTT
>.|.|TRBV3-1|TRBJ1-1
CASSQDGVRVNTEAFF
TGTGCCAGCAGCCAAGACGGGGTCAGGGTGAACACTGAAGCTTTCTTT
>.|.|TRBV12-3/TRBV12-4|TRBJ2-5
CASSLRAGERETQYF
TGTGCCAGCAGTTTAAGGGCAGGGGAGCGAGAGACCCAGTACTTC
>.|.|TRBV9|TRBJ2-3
CASSVEPVSDTQYF
TGTGCCAGCAGCGTAGAACCAGTATCGGATACGCAGTATTTT
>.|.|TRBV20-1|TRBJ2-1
CSAVGGGDLDEQFF
TGCAGTGCTGTAGGGGGGGGCGATCTCGATGAGCAGTTCTTC
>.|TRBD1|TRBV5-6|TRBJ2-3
CASSLLGTGKSTDTQYF
TGTGCCAGCAGCCTGCTCGGGACAGGAAAGAGCACAGATACGCAGTATTTT
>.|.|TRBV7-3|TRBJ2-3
CASSYRLVTDTQYF
TGTGCCAGCAGCTACCGACTAGTCACAGATACGCAGTATTTT
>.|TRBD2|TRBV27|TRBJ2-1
CASSLAGGPVDEQFF
TGTGCCAGCAGCCTAGCGGGGGGGCCGGTCGATGAGCAGTTCTTC
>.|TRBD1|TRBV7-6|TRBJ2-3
CASSERTGVYTDTQYF
TGTGCCAGCAGCGAAAGGACAGGGGTTTATACAGATACGCAGTATTTT
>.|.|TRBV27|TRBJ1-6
CASNDRYNSPLHF
TGTGCCAGCAATGACCGATATAATTCACCCCTCCACTTT
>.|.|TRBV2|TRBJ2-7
CASLSPFQRTYEQYF
TGTGCCAGCCTGTCTCCCTTCCAGAGGACCTACGAGCAGTACTTC
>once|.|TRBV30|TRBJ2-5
CAWSDPRTGKETQYF
TGTGCCTGGAGTGACCCCCGGACCGGGAAAGAGACCCAGTACTTC
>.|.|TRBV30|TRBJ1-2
CASTRQALNGYTF
TGTGCCTCCACACGACAGGCGTTGAATGGCTACACCTTC
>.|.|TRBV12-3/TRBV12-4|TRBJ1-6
CASMLYNSPLHF
TGTGCCAGCATGCTGTATAATTCACCCCTCCACTTT
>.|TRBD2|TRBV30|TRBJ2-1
CAWTSGGNEQFF
TGTGCCTGGACTAGCGGGGGGAATGAGCAGTTCTTC
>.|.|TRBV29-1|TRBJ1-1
CSVGREGSMNTEAFF
TGCAGCGTTGGTAGGGAAGGGTCAATGAACACTGAAGCTTTCTTT
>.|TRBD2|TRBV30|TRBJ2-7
CAWSPSGAIPYEQYF
TGTGCCTGGAGTCCGAGCGGGGCCATCCCCTACGAGCAGTACTTC
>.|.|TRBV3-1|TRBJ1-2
CASSQDAGIYGYTF
TGTGCCAGCAGCCAAGATGCCGGAATCTATGGCTACACCTTC
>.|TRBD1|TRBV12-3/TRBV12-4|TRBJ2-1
CASSLRPTGIIYNEQFF
TGTGCCAGCAGTTTACGCCCGACAGGGATAATCTACAATGAGCAGTTCTTC
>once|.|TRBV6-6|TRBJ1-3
CASSETFGNTIYF
TGTGCCAGCAGTGAGACCTTTGGAAACACCATATATTTT
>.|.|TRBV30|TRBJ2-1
CAWSVEPNEQFF
TGTGCCTGGAGTGTTGAACCCAATGAGCAGTTCTTC
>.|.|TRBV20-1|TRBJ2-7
CSARDLGNAYEQYF
TGCAGTGCTAGAGACCTGGGGAACGCCTACGAGCAGTACTTC
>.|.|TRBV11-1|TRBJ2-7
CASSRRATSVYEQYF
TGTGCCAGCAGTCGGAGGGCTACTTCGGTGTACGAGCAGTACTTC
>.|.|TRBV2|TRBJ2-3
CASKANTQYF
TGTGCCAGCAAAGCGAATACGCAGTATTTT
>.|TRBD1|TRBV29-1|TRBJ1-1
CSGTQGGDTEAFF
TGCAGCGGGACACAGGGGGGTGACACTGAAGCTTTCTTT
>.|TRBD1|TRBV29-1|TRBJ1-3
CSALTGTATGNTIYF
TGCAGCGCCCTGACCGGGACAGCGACTGGAAACACCATATATTTT
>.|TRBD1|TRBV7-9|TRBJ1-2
CASSQTGYEPRYTF
TGTGCCAGCAGCCAGACAGGGTATGAACCCCGCTACACCTTC
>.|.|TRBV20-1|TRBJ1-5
CSARIEGWSNQPQHF
TGCAGTGCTAGAATTGAGGGCTGGAGCAATCAGCCCCAGCATTTT
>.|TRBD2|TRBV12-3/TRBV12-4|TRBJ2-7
CASRSTSGLHYEQYF
TGTGCCAGCAGGTCAACTAGCGGTCTGCACTACGAGCAGTACTTC
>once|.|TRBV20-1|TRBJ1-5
CSVSLDSNQPQHF
TGCAGTGTCTCTCTAGATAGCAATCAGCCCCAGCATTTT
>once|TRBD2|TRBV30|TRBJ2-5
CAWSTGAGEETQYF
TGTGCCTGGAGTACGGGAGCGGGGGAAGAGACCCAGTACTTC
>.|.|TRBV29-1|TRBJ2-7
CSVYPFGEVDEQYF
TGCAGCGTTTACCCGTTCGGGGAGGTAGACGAGCAGTACTTC
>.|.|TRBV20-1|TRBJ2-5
CSALFRGTGETQYF
TGCAGTGCCTTGTTTCGGGGGACGGGAGAGACCCAGTACTTC
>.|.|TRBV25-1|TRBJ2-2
CASREGYRELFF
TGTGCCAGCAGGGAGGGGTATAGGGAGCTGTTTTTT
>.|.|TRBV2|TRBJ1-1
CASSDVGFTEAFF
TGTGCCAGCAGTGACGTGGGATTCACTGAAGCTTTCTTT
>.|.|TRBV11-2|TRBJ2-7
CASSLDLVSKGEQYF
TGTGCCAGCAGCTTAGATCTAGTCAGTAAAGGCGAGCAGTACTTC
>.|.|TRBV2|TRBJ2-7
CASSLRWVYEQYF
TGTGCCAGCAGCCTTCGATGGGTCTACGAGCAGTACTTC
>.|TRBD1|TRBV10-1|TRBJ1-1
CASSRDSQRKNTEAFF
TGCGCCAGCAGCCGGGACAGCCAAAGAAAGAACACTGAAGCTTTCTTT
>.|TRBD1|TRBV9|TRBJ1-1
CASSVEGGNTEAFF
TGTGCCAGCAGCGTAGAAGGGGGCAACACTGAAGCTTTCTTT
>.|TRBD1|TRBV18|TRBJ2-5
CASSPGTVGTQYF
TGTGCCAGCTCACCAGGGACAGTGGGGACCCAGTACTTC
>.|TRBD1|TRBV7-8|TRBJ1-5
CASSLSWTGVSNQPQHF
TGTGCCAGCAGCTTATCTTGGACAGGGGTGAGCAATCAGCCCCAGCATTTT
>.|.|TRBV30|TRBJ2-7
CAWGDYEQYF
TGTGCCTGGGGGGATTACGAGCAGTACTTC
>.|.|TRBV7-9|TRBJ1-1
CASSMPRGEAFF
TGTGCCAGCAGCATGCCTCGCGGGGAAGCTTTCTTT
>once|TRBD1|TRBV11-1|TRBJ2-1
CASSSAGQAGVGMGFNEQFF
TGTGCCAGCAGCTCAGCCGGACAGGCTGGAGTAGGCATGGGGTTCAATGAGCAGTTCTTC
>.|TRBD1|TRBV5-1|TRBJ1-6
CASSSTTGGNSPLHF
TGCGCCAGCAGCTCCACGACAGGGGGCAATTCACCCCTCCACTTT
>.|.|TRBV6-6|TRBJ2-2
CASSRRTSDTGELFF
TGTGCCAGCTCCCGAAGGACTTCTGACACCGGGGAGCTGTTTTTT
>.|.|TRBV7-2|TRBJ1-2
CASSLSQGYYGYTF
TGTGCCAGCAGCTTATCGCAGGGTTACTATGGCTACACCTTC
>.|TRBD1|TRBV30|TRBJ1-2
CAWSHLATGRDGYTF
TGTGCCTGGAGCCACCTCGCGACAGGGAGGGATGGCTACACCTTC
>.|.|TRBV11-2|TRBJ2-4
CASSLDARGRNIQYF
TGTGCCAGCAGCTTAGATGCGAGAGGGAGAAACATTCAGTACTTC
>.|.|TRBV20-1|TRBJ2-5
CSARQGLRETQYF
TGCAGTGCTCGACAGGGACTGAGAGAGACCCAGTACTTC